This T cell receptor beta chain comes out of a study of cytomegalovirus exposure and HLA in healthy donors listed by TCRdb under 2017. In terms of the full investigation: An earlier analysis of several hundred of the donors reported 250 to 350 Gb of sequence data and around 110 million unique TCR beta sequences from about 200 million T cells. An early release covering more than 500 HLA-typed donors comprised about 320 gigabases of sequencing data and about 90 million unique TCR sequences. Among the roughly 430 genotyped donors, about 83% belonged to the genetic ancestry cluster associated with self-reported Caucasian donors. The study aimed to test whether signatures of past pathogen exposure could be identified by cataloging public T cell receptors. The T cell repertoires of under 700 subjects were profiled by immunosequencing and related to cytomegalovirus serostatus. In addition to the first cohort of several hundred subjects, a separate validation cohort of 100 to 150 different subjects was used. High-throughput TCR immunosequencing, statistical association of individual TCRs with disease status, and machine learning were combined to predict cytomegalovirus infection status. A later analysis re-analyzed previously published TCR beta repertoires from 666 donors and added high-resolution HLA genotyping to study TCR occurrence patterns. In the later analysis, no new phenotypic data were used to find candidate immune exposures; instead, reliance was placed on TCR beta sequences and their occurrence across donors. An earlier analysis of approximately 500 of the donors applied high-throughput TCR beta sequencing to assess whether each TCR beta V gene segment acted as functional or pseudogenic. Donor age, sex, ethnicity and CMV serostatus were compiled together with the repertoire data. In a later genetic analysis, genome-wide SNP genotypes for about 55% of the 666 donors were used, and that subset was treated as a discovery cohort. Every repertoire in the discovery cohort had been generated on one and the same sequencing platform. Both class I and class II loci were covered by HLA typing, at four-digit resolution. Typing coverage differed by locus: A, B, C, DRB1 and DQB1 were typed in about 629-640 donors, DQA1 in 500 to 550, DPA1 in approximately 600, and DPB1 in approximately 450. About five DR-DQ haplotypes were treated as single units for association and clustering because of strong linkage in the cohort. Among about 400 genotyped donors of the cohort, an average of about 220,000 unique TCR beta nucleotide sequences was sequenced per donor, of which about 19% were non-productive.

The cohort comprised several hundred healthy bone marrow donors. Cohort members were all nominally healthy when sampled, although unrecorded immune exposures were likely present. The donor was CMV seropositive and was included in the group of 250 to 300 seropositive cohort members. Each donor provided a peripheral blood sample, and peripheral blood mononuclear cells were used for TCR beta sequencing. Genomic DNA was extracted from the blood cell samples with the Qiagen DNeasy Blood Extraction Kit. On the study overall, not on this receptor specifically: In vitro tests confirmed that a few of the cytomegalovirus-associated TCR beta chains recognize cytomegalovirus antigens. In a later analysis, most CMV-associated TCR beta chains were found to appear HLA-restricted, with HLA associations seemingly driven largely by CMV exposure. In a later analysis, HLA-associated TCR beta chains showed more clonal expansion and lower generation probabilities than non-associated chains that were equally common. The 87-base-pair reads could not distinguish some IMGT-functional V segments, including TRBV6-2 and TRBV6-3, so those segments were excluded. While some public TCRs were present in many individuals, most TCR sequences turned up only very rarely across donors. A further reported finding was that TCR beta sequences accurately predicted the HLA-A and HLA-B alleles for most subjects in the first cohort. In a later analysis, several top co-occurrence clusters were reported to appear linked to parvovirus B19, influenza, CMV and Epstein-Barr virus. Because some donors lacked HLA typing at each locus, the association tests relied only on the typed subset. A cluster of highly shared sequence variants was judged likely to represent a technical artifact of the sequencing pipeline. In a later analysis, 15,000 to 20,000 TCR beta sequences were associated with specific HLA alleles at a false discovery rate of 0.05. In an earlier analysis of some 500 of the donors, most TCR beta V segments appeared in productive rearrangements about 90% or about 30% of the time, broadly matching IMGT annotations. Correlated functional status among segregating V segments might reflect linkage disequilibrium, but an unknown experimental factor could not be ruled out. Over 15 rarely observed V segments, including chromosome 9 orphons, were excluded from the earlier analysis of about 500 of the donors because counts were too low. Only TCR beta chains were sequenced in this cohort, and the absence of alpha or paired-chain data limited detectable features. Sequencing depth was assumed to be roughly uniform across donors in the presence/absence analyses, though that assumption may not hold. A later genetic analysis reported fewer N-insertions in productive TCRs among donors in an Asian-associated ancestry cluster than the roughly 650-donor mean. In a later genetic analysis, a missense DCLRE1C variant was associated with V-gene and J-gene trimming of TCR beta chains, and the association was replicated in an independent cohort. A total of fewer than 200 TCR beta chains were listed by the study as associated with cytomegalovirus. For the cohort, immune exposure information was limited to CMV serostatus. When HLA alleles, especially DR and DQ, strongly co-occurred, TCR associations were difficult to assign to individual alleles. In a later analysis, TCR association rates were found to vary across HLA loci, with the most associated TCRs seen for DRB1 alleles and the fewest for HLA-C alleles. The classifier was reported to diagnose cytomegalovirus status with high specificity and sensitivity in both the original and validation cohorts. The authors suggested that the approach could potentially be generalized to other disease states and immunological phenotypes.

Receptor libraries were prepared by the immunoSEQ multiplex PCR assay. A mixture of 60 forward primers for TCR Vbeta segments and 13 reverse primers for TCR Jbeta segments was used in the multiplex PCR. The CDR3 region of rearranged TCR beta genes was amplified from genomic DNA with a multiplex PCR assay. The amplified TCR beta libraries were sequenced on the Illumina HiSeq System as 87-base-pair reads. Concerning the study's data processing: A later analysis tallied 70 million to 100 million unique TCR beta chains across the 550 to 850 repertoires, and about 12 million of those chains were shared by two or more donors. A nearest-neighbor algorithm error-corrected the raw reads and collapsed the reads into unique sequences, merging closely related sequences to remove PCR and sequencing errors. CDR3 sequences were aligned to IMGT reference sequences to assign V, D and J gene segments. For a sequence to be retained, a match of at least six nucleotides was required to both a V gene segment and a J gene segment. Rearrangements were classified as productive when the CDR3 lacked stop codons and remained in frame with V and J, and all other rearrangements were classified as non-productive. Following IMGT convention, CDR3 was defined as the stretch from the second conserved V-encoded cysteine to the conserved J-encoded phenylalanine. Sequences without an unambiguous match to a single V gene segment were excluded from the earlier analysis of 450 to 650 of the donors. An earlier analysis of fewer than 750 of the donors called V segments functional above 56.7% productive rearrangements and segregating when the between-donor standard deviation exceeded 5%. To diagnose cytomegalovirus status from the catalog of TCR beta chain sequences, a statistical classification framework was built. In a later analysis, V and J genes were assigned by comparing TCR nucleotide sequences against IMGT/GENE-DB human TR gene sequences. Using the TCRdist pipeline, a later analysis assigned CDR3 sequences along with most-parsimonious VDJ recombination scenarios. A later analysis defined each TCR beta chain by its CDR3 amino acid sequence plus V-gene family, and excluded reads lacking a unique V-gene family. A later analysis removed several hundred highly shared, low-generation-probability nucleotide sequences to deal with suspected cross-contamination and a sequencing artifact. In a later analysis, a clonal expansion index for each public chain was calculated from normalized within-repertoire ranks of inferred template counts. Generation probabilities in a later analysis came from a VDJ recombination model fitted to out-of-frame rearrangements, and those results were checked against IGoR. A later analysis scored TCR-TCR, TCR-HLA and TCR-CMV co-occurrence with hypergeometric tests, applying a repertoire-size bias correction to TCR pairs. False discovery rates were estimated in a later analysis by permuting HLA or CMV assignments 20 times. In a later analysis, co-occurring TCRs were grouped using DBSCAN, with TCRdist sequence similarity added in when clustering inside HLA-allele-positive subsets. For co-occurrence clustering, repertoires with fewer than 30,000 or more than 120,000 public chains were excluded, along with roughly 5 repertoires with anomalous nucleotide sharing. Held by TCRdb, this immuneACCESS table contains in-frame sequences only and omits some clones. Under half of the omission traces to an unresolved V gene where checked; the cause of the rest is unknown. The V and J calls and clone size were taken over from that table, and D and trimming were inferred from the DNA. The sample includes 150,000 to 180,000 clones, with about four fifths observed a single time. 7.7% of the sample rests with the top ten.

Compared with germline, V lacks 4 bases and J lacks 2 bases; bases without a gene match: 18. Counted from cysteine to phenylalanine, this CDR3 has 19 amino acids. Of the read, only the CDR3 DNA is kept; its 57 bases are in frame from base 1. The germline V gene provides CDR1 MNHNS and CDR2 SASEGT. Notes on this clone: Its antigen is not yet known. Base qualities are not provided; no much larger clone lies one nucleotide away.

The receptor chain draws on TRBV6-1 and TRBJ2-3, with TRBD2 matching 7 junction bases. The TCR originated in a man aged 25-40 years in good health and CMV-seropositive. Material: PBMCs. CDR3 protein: CASSGEGDYQLPLTDTQYF. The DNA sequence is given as TGTGCCAGCAGTGGGGAAGGGGACTACCAACTCCCCCTCACAGATACGCAGTATTTT.